This is a list of T cell receptor beta chains from one sample in a study of blood T cells in healthy people across ages. MiXCR, run by TCRdb on the 5' RACE reads, gives a single entry per CDR3 protein. This table holds about 1.6 million distinct CDR3 sequences, roughly 30% found once. The sequencing input was blood. Receptors were obtained from a woman aged 25 to 39 in good health. Each CDR3 is given with its conserved first and last residue. Each record gives: D gene, J gene, V gene, clone size, CDR3 protein, CDR3 DNA. The D gene is left open where the match is weak. The size field is filled for only some rows; it gives once, few, many or a size class.

d_call: TRBD2; j_call: TRBJ2-3; v_call: TRBV30; clone_size: NA; cdr3_aa: CACAETSGSLSDTQYF; cdr3_nt: TGTGCCTGTGCTGAGACTAGCGGGAGTTTGTCAGATACGCAGTATTTT
d_call: NA; j_call: TRBJ2-5; v_call: TRBV7-9; clone_size: NA; cdr3_aa: CASSSPGMRETQYF; cdr3_nt: TGTGCCAGCAGCTCCCCCGGGATGAGAGAGACCCAGTACTTC
d_call: NA; j_call: TRBJ2-1; v_call: TRBV28; clone_size: NA; cdr3_aa: CASSLGRGVRNEQFF; cdr3_nt: TGTGCCAGCAGTTTGGGGCGGGGCGTCCGGAATGAGCAGTTCTTC
d_call: NA; j_call: TRBJ2-1; v_call: TRBV5-5; clone_size: few; cdr3_aa: CASSLGDWSSYNEQFF; cdr3_nt: TGTGCCAGCAGCTTGGGAGACTGGAGCTCCTACAATGAGCAGTTCTTC
d_call: NA; j_call: TRBJ2-3; v_call: TRBV6-1; clone_size: NA; cdr3_aa: CASTALTHTDTQYF; cdr3_nt: TGTGCCAGCACTGCTCTTACCCACACAGATACGCAGTATTTT
d_call: NA; j_call: TRBJ1-1; v_call: TRBV12-3/TRBV12-4; clone_size: NA; cdr3_aa: CASSLDPSRAFF; cdr3_nt: TGTGCCAGCAGTTTGGATCCCTCTCGAGCTTTCTTT
d_call: TRBD2; j_call: TRBJ2-1; v_call: TRBV6-1; clone_size: NA; cdr3_aa: CASSEERGRSYNEQFF; cdr3_nt: TGTGCCAGCAGTGAAGAGCGGGGACGCTCCTACAATGAGCAGTTCTTC
d_call: NA; j_call: TRBJ2-5; v_call: TRBV20-1; clone_size: NA; cdr3_aa: CSVHALGETQYF; cdr3_nt: TGCAGTGTGCACGCTCTAGGAGAGACCCAGTACTTC
d_call: TRBD1; j_call: TRBJ2-3; v_call: TRBV7-3; clone_size: few; cdr3_aa: CASSRQGASDTQYF; cdr3_nt: TGTGCCAGCAGCCGACAGGGGGCCTCAGATACGCAGTATTTT
d_call: NA; j_call: TRBJ2-2; v_call: TRBV3-1; clone_size: NA; cdr3_aa: CASSQDRYGELFF; cdr3_nt: TGTGCCAGCAGCCAAGATCGTTACGGGGAGCTGTTTTTT
d_call: NA; j_call: TRBJ2-7; v_call: TRBV4-1; clone_size: few; cdr3_aa: CASSHRTDTYEQYF; cdr3_nt: TGCGCCAGCAGCCACCGGACAGACACCTACGAGCAGTACTTC
d_call: NA; j_call: TRBJ2-7; v_call: TRBV7-9; clone_size: NA; cdr3_aa: CASSETEYEQYF; cdr3_nt: TGTGCCAGCAGCGAGACAGAGTACGAGCAGTACTTC
d_call: NA; j_call: TRBJ2-5; v_call: TRBV18; clone_size: NA; cdr3_aa: CASRPPGSIWETQYF; cdr3_nt: TGTGCCAGCCGGCCCCCAGGGTCTATTTGGGAGACCCAGTACTTC
d_call: NA; j_call: TRBJ2-5; v_call: TRBV19; clone_size: few; cdr3_aa: CASRRTVRETQYF; cdr3_nt: TGTGCCAGTAGGAGGACAGTACGAGAGACCCAGTACTTC
d_call: NA; j_call: TRBJ2-1; v_call: TRBV27; clone_size: NA; cdr3_aa: CASSLSGLQSSYNEQFF; cdr3_nt: TGTGCCAGCAGTTTATCGGGGCTCCAGAGCTCCTACAATGAGCAGTTCTTC
d_call: TRBD2; j_call: TRBJ2-1; v_call: TRBV7-6; clone_size: few; cdr3_aa: CASSPRGRGGNSGQFF; cdr3_nt: TGTGCCAGCAGCCCCCGGGGGCGGGGGGGAAATTCTGGGCAGTTCTTC
d_call: TRBD1; j_call: TRBJ2-7; v_call: TRBV5-1; clone_size: many; cdr3_aa: CASSPTGDEQYF; cdr3_nt: TGTGCCAGCAGCCCGACAGGGGACGAGCAGTACTTC
d_call: NA; j_call: TRBJ2-7; v_call: TRBV6-1; clone_size: few; cdr3_aa: CASSELYRPRYEQYF; cdr3_nt: TGTGCCAGCAGTGAATTATATAGACCTCGATACGAGCAGTACTTC
d_call: NA; j_call: TRBJ2-1; v_call: TRBV29-1; clone_size: many; cdr3_aa: CSGRYSAGTDEQFF; cdr3_nt: TGCAGCGGGCGTTATTCGGCGGGAACGGATGAGCAGTTCTTC
d_call: NA; j_call: TRBJ2-5; v_call: TRBV15; clone_size: NA; cdr3_aa: CATSRPPRRGGETQYF; cdr3_nt: TGTGCCACCAGCAGACCACCCCGTCGGGGCGGGGAGACCCAGTACTTC
d_call: NA; j_call: TRBJ2-1; v_call: TRBV7-9; clone_size: few; cdr3_aa: CASSLEGVGSYNEQFF; cdr3_nt: TGTGCCAGCAGCTTAGAAGGGGTTGGATCCTACAATGAGCAGTTCTTC
d_call: NA; j_call: TRBJ1-1; v_call: TRBV15; clone_size: few; cdr3_aa: CATSRDLADTEAFF; cdr3_nt: TGTGCCACCAGCAGAGATTTAGCGGACACTGAAGCTTTCTTT
d_call: TRBD1; j_call: TRBJ1-2; v_call: TRBV4-2; clone_size: few; cdr3_aa: CASSQARTGGITGGYTF; cdr3_nt: TGTGCCAGCAGCCAAGCAAGGACAGGGGGAATTACTGGTGGCTACACCTTC
d_call: NA; j_call: TRBJ1-2; v_call: TRBV12-3/TRBV12-4; clone_size: few; cdr3_aa: CASSFGHNYGYTF; cdr3_nt: TGTGCCAGCAGTTTCGGCCACAACTATGGCTACACCTTC
d_call: NA; j_call: TRBJ2-3; v_call: TRBV28; clone_size: few; cdr3_aa: CASTPSEITDTQYF; cdr3_nt: TGTGCCAGCACGCCTAGCGAGATCACAGATACGCAGTATTTT
d_call: NA; j_call: TRBJ2-3; v_call: TRBV24-1; clone_size: NA; cdr3_aa: CATSGRGGSTDTQYF; cdr3_nt: TGTGCCACCAGTGGCAGGGGCGGTAGCACAGATACGCAGTATTTT
d_call: NA; j_call: TRBJ1-2; v_call: TRBV28; clone_size: few; cdr3_aa: CASRSRGGEGGYGYTF; cdr3_nt: TGTGCCAGCAGGTCCAGAGGTGGGGAAGGAGGCTATGGCTACACCTTC
d_call: NA; j_call: TRBJ2-6; v_call: TRBV28; clone_size: few; cdr3_aa: CASTHPSRAPGANVLTF; cdr3_nt: TGTGCCAGCACCCACCCGAGTCGGGCTCCTGGGGCCAACGTCCTGACTTTC
d_call: TRBD2; j_call: TRBJ2-3; v_call: TRBV3-1; clone_size: NA; cdr3_aa: CASSRGLAGSTQYF; cdr3_nt: TGTGCCAGCAGCCGGGGACTAGCGGGGAGTACGCAGTATTTT
d_call: TRBD2; j_call: TRBJ2-3; v_call: TRBV10-3; clone_size: NA; cdr3_aa: CAIIKGSEREERYSTDTRYF; cdr3_nt: TGTGCCATCATAAAGGGAAGTGAGCGGGAGGAGAGATATAGCACAGATACGCGGTATTTT
d_call: NA; j_call: TRBJ2-2; v_call: TRBV4-1; clone_size: NA; cdr3_aa: CASSLKEVTGELFF; cdr3_nt: TGCGCCAGCAGCCTGAAGGAAGTCACCGGGGAGCTGTTTTTT
d_call: NA; j_call: TRBJ1-2; v_call: TRBV7-2; clone_size: many; cdr3_aa: CASSANRYGYTF; cdr3_nt: TGTGCCAGCAGCGCCAACCGCTATGGCTACACCTTC
d_call: NA; j_call: TRBJ2-3; v_call: TRBV18; clone_size: few; cdr3_aa: CASSPKLESPDTQYF; cdr3_nt: TGTGCCAGCTCACCAAAACTCGAAAGTCCAGATACGCAGTATTTT
d_call: NA; j_call: TRBJ1-5; v_call: TRBV12-3/TRBV12-4; clone_size: NA; cdr3_aa: CASSRDGVSNQPQHF; cdr3_nt: TGTGCCAGCAGCCGGGACGGGGTTAGCAATCAGCCCCAGCATTTT